Here is one TCR beta chain with its context. The data were obtained in a study of blood T cell repertoires in COVID-19. Study details: The analysed material was cDNA or gDNA that came from T cells, B-cell-depleted T cells, or PBMCs.

Some clones are missing from TCRdb's copy, which holds only in-frame ones; the method was immunoSEQ multiplex PCR. In the table there are some 200,000 clones, around 85% of which are singletons. The CDR3 length is 15 residues. The germline CDR1 and CDR2 sequences are SGHNT and YYREEE (reference sequence). After removal of 4 bases from V and 1 base from J, the junction contained 7 bases not matched to a gene. The Seattle site enrolled patients during active infection and followed them longitudinally. The TCR comes from an older woman with COVID-19, enrolled during active disease. The rearrangement uses TRBV5-4 and TRBJ1-1, with 7 bases that match TRBD1. The sample taken for sequencing was peripheral blood. The CDR3 sequence: CASSRRDRTNTEAFF. In nucleotides, the CDR3 is TGTGCCAGCAGCAGGAGGGACAGAACGAACACTGAAGCTTTCTTT.